A single sample gave rise to the 28 T cell receptor beta chains below, sequenced in a study of cytomegalovirus exposure and HLA in healthy donors. Primers: 60 Vbeta forward and 13 Jbeta reverse. Clones were sequenced by immunoSEQ multiplex PCR, and TCRdb holds only the in-frame ones, with some missing. Here the sample spans under 200,000 clones, roughly four fifths being singletons. The source material was PBMCs. The receptors come from a girl aged 2-10 years in good health and CMV-seropositive.

The rearrangement uses TRBV28 and TRBJ1-1; TRBD1 is a possible D gene (6 bases). CDR1 MDHEN and CDR2 SYDVKM come from the germline V gene. CDR3 size: 15 residues. The ends were cut back, 5 bases at V and 1 base at J, with 14 bases in the middle. The CDR3 nucleotides are TGTGCCAGCAGTATAGGGGGGGACGAGAACACTGAAGCTTTCTTT. It translates to CASSIGGDENTEAFF. The full variable domain, rest sourced from reference TRBV28 and TRBJ1-1, is DVKVTQSSRYLVKRTGEKVFLECVQDMDHENMFWYRQDPGLGLRLIYFSYDVKMKEKGDIPEGYSVSREKKERFSLILESASTNQTSMYLCASSIGGDENTEAFFGQGTRLTVV.

The chain carries TRBV30 and TRBJ1-2; possibly TRBD1 for D (6 bases). The CDR3 has 18 residues. Trimming removed 4 bases at V and 2 bases at J, with 26 bases between. Per germline, CDR1 GTSNPN and CDR2 SVGIG (reference sequence). In nucleotides, the CDR3 is TGTGCCTGGACGGGTTTAATTGGACAGAATCTCGTCAACTATGGCTACACCTTC. It codes for CAWTGLIGQNLVNYGYTF.

The chain recombines TRBV5-4 with TRBJ2-7; TRBD1 aligns across 7 bases. The CDR3 loop spans 16 amino acids. J lost 1 base, V lost 4 bases, and 11 bases had no gene match. Germline lookup yields CDR1 SGHNT and CDR2 YYREEE (reference sequence). CDR3 amino acids: CASSRHPGTASYEQYF. CDR3 bases: TGTGCCAGCAGCCGTCACCCTGGGACAGCTTCCTACGAGCAGTACTTC.

This sequence joins TRBV27 and TRBJ2-1; D may be TRBD2 (6 bases). The germline CDR1 and CDR2 sequences are MNHEY and SMNVEV (reference sequence). This CDR3 contains 15 residues. The V end lost 1 base, the J end lost 3 bases, and 10 bases lay between the germline ends. In nucleotides, the CDR3 is TGTGCCAGCAGTTTATGGCGAGCGGGCTACAATGAGCAGTTCTTC. Translating gives CASSLWRAGYNEQFF.

The chain joins TRBV28 to TRBJ1-1; 8 nucleotides line up with TRBD1. Germline loops: CDR1 MDHEN, CDR2 SYDVKM. The CDR3 sequence is 13 residues long. V gave up 1 base and J gave up 10 bases; unmatched junction bases: 5. This CDR3 reads CASSLSSDRGAFF. CDR3 coding DNA: TGTGCCAGCAGTTTATCCTCCGACAGGGGAGCTTTCTTT.

The chain is built from TRBV7-6 and TRBJ1-5; D may be TRBD1 (6 bases). V was cut by 2 bases and J by 3 bases, with 11 bases left in between. Germline assignment: CDR1 SGHVS and CDR2 FNYEAQ. CDR3 size: 15 residues. CDR3 sequence reads: CASSLRAGDNQPQHF. Written as DNA, the CDR3 is TGTGCCAGCAGCTTAAGGGCAGGGGACAATCAGCCCCAGCATTTT.

V and J are TRBV30 and TRBJ2-6; D is perhaps TRBD2 (5 bases). V was shortened by 4 bases and J by 3 bases, with 10 bases between the two germline ends. Germline CDR1 is GTSNPN and CDR2 is SVGIG (reference sequence). The CDR3 runs 14 residues. The CDR3, as DNA: TGTGCCTGGACCCAACGGGGTGGGGCCAACGTCCTGACTTTC. Residues: CAWTQRGGANVLTF.

This chain connects TRBV28 to TRBJ2-7; maybe TRBD2 (5 bases). The CDR3 spans 12 residues. Trimming took 3 bases from V and 6 from J, leaving 9 bases between them. Germline V gene lookup returns CDR1 MDHEN and CDR2 SYDVKM. CDR3 in amino acids: CASSLYRGEQYF. DNA for the CDR3: TGTGCCAGCAGTTTGTACCGGGGCGAGCAGTACTTC.

The J gene is TRBJ1-5, the V gene TRBV19; D gene uncertain. V was pared by 3 bases and J by 4 bases, with 4 bases between. This CDR3 is built from 12 residues. Germline CDR1 and CDR2: LNHDA and SQIVND (reference sequence). The CDR3 DNA is TGTGCCAGTAGTATGACAAATCAGCCCCAGCATTTT. This codes for CASSMTNQPQHF. The full variable domain, completed using reference TRBV19 and TRBJ1-5, is DGGITQSPKYLFRKEGQNVTLSCEQNLNHDAMYWYRQDPGQGLRLIYYSQIVNDFQKGDIAEGYSVSREKKESFPLTVTSAQKNPTAFYLCASSMTNQPQHFGDGTRLSIL.

The chain combines TRBV5-6 with TRBJ1-4; 10 bases are a match to TRBD1. Germline CDR1 and CDR2: SGHDT and YYEEEE. The CDR3 runs 14 residues. Germline trimming cut 7 bases from V and 4 bases from J; bases unmatched to any gene: 4. The CDR3 is CASGRTGGNEKLFF. In DNA, the CDR3 is TGTGCCAGCGGGCGGACAGGGGGTAATGAAAAACTGTTTTTT.

The chain joins TRBV29-1 to TRBJ2-5; possibly TRBD2 for D (6 bases). Trimming cost V 4 bases and J 2 bases, with 17 bases left between them. The CDR3 runs to 15 residues. In germline, CDR1 is SQVTM, CDR2 ANQGSEA. CDR3 region: CSVAPGGWGQETQYF. DNA of the CDR3: TGCAGCGTTGCCCCTGGGGGGTGGGGACAAGAGACCCAGTACTTC.

This clone has more than one count but fewer than ten. CDR3 loop: CASTSVAGRTQYF. The CDR3 coding sequence is TGCGCCAGCACTTCGGTCGCGGGGCGTACGCAGTATTTT. The chain employs TRBV4-1 and TRBJ2-3; perhaps TRBD2 as D (6 bases). The V gene's germline CDR1 is MGHRA and CDR2 YSYEKL. The CDR3 extends over 13 amino acids. V was shortened by 7 bases and J by 8 bases, with 16 bases between the two germline ends.

The V and J genes are TRBV9 and TRBJ1-1, with D perhaps matching TRBD1 (5 bases). Trimming took off 3 bases at V and 4 bases at J, with 10 bases between the two ends. Germline-derived CDR1 and CDR2 are SGDLS and YYNGEE. The CDR3 length is 13 residues. DNA for the CDR3: TGTGCCAGCAGCGGCGCAGGGCGCACTGAAGCTTTCTTT. It encodes CASSGAGRTEAFF.

V gene TRBV28 combines with J gene TRBJ2-3; D gene uncertain. This CDR3 contains 14 residues. Germline V CDR1 and CDR2: MDHEN, SYDVKM. Trimming took off 3 bases at V and 2 bases at J, with 9 bases between the two ends. The CDR3 nucleotides read TGTGCCAGCAGTTTGTGGCAAGTCACAGATACGCAGTATTTT. This translates into CASSLWQVTDTQYF.

This clone was counted only a few times. CDR3 nucleotide sequence: TGTGCCAGCAGTTCGACCCCCGACAGCTACGATAGCAATCAGCCCCAGCATTTT. Protein sequence: CASSSTPDSYDSNQPQHF. V is TRBV27 and J is TRBJ1-5; TRBD1 is a possible D gene (5 bases). CDR1 and CDR2 from the germline V gene are MNHEY and SMNVEV (reference sequence). V lost 4 bases and J lost 0, with 19 bases in between. The CDR3 extends over 18 amino acids.

This chain connects TRBV19 to TRBJ2-5; 8 nucleotides line up with TRBD2. Germline V gene data show CDR1 as LNHDA and CDR2 as SQIVND (reference sequence). Germline trimming cut 4 bases from V and 4 bases from J; bases unmatched to any gene: 11. The CDR3 has 16 amino acids. The CDR3 bases are TGTGCCAGTAGTACTCTAGTAGCGGGACCTAGAGAGACCCAGTACTTC. It yields the protein CASSTLVAGPRETQYF.

CDR3 sequence reads: CASSEPDRSYQPQHF. DNA of the CDR3: TGTGCCAGCAGTGAACCTGACAGGTCCTATCAGCCCCAGCATTTT. This chain connects TRBV28 to TRBJ1-5, with a possible D match to TRBD1 (6 bases). The CDR3 length is 15 residues. The germline CDR1 and CDR2 sequences are MDHEN and SYDVKM. Trimming removed 5 bases at V and 5 bases at J, with 16 bases between.

This chain uses TRBV30 with TRBJ1-2, with D possibly being TRBD1 (5 bases). There are 15 residues in the CDR3. Deletions cut 2 bases from V and 3 bases from J, with 16 bases between. In germline, CDR1 is GTSNPN, CDR2 SVGIG (reference sequence). This CDR3 is CAWSHDQTAYYGYTF. The CDR3 region has the DNA TGTGCCTGGAGTCACGACCAGACAGCTTACTATGGCTACACCTTC.

The chain uses TRBV10-3 and TRBJ2-7; 8 bases agree with TRBD1. The V and J ends lost 4 bases and 5 bases, in that order; junction bases with no gene match: 7. Looked up from germline, CDR1 is ENHRY and CDR2 is SYGVKD. CDR3 length: 14 amino acids. CDR3 coding DNA: TGTGCCATCAGTGGCAGGGGGCGAAACAACGAGCAGTACTTC. Residues: CAISGRGRNNEQYF.

V and J are TRBV30 and TRBJ2-7, with D unclear. V was trimmed by 5 bases and J by 4 bases, leaving 9 bases between them. Looked up from germline, CDR1 is GTSNPN and CDR2 is SVGIG (reference sequence). This CDR3 has 11 amino acids. The CDR3, as DNA: TGTGCCTGGGCGACACGGTACGAGCAGTACTTC. Translated: CAWATRYEQYF.

The gene calls are TRBV5-1 and TRBJ2-1, with TRBD2 matching 11 bases. CDR3 length: 18 amino acids. The germline V gene encodes CDR1 SGHRS and CDR2 YFSETQ. V shed 0 bases, J shed 7 bases, and the junction held 12 bases outside the gene matches. DNA of the CDR3: TGCGCCAGCAGCTTGGGGGTCACTAGCGGGAGCGCACTAAATGAGCAGTTCTTC. This sequence encodes CASSLGVTSGSALNEQFF. The full variable domain, with the rest looked up from reference TRBV5-1 and TRBJ2-1, is KAGVTQTPRYLIKTRGQQVTLSCSPISGHRSVSWYQQTPGQGLQFLFEYFSETQRNKGNFPGRFSGRQFSNSRSEMNVSTLELGDSALYLCASSLGVTSGSALNEQFFGPGTRLTVL.

The chain uses TRBV6-6 and TRBJ2-3; perhaps TRBD1 as D (6 bases). The CDR3 sequence is 15 residues long. Trimming took off 2 bases at V and 3 bases at J, with 12 bases between the two ends. Per germline, CDR1 MNHNY and CDR2 SVGAGI (reference sequence). The CDR3 loop reads CASSYGGDPTDTQYF. CDR3 coding DNA: TGTGCCAGCAGTTACGGGGGCGATCCGACAGATACGCAGTATTTT.

V usage is TRBV27 and J usage is TRBJ2-3; 7 nucleotides align to TRBD2. CDR3 length equals 15 residues. Germline-derived CDR1 and CDR2 are MNHEY and SMNVEV (reference sequence). The trim removed 5 bases at V and 0 bases at J, leaving 5 bases unmatched. CDR3 region: CASSLSGHSTDTQYF. CDR3 DNA sequence: TGTGCCAGCAGTCTTAGCGGGCACAGCACAGATACGCAGTATTTT.

V gene TRBV4-1 combines with J gene TRBJ1-2, with D maybe TRBD1 (5 bases). With 0 bases removed from V and 2 bases from J, the gap between germline ends came to 10 bases. CDR1 is MGHRA and CDR2 is YSYEKL in the germline V gene. This CDR3 is 15 amino acids long. The CDR3 region is CASSQEIAGNYGYTF. Here the CDR3 DNA reads TGCGCCAGCAGCCAAGAAATTGCAGGGAACTATGGCTACACCTTC.

There are a few counts of this clone. This rearrangement joins TRBV7-6 to TRBJ2-2; D possibly corresponds to TRBD2 (5 bases). The length of the CDR3 is 16 residues. Trimming shortened V by 2 bases and J by 2 bases, and 12 bases separated the two germline ends. Germline values: CDR1 SGHVS, CDR2 FNYEAQ. CDR3 nucleotides: TGTGCCAGCAGCTTACTCGGGATTTTAAACACCGGGGAGCTGTTTTTT. It is translated as CASSLLGILNTGELFF.

The CDR3 sequence is CASSDVTGPGYEQYF. The CDR3 DNA is TGTGCCAGCAGTGATGTCACAGGCCCCGGCTACGAGCAGTACTTC. The rearrangement links TRBV6-1 to TRBJ2-7; the D gene is possibly TRBD1 (5 bases). Germline V gives CDR1 MNHNS, CDR2 SASEGT. V lost 3 bases, J lost 3 bases, and 15 bases lay in between. This CDR3 is 15 amino acids long.

The V and J genes are TRBV29-1 and TRBJ2-3; 10 bases are shared with TRBD2. Trimming took 7 bases from V and 4 from J; bases not matched to a gene: 14. This CDR3 contains 16 residues. The germline CDR1 and CDR2 sequences are SQVTM and ANQGSEA. The CDR3 loop is CSGGTRGAGGPDTQYF. The CDR3 DNA reads as TGCAGCGGGGGGACTAGGGGAGCGGGAGGGCCAGATACGCAGTATTTT.

J is TRBJ1-1 and V is TRBV19; no firm D call. V lost 7 bases and J 5 bases, leaving 11 bases between the germline ends. From germline, CDR1 is LNHDA and CDR2 SQIVND (reference sequence). The CDR3 is made up of 12 amino acids. CDR3 residues: CASTLRGTEAFF. In nucleotides, the CDR3 is TGTGCCAGTACCCTACGGGGAACTGAAGCTTTCTTT. The full variable domain, rest sourced from reference TRBV19 and TRBJ1-1, is DGGITQSPKYLFRKEGQNVTLSCEQNLNHDAMYWYRQDPGQGLRLIYYSQIVNDFQKGDIAEGYSVSREKKESFPLTVTSAQKNPTAFYLCASTLRGTEAFFGQGTRLTVV.